The T cell receptor (beta chain) described here comes from a study of cytomegalovirus exposure and HLA in healthy donors. At sampling all donors were nominally healthy, likely with unrecorded immune exposures. The PCR used 60 Vbeta and 13 Jbeta primers. The method was immunoSEQ multiplex PCR; TCRdb's version includes in-frame clones alone and lacks a portion of them. Its table lists 200,000 to 250,000 clones. Trimming took 5 bases from V and 0 from J, leaving 8 bases between them. This CDR3 region has 15 residues. CDR1 is SGHAT, CDR2 FQDESV, per germline (reference sequence). This receptor was taken from a girl aged 2-9 years in good health and CMV-seropositive. The chain recombines TRBV11-1 with TRBJ2-6; no reliable D call. What was sequenced was PBMCs. CDR3 loop: CASSPVSSGANVLTF. The DNA for the CDR3 is TGTGCCAGCAGCCCCGTGAGCTCTGGGGCCAACGTCCTGACTTTC.